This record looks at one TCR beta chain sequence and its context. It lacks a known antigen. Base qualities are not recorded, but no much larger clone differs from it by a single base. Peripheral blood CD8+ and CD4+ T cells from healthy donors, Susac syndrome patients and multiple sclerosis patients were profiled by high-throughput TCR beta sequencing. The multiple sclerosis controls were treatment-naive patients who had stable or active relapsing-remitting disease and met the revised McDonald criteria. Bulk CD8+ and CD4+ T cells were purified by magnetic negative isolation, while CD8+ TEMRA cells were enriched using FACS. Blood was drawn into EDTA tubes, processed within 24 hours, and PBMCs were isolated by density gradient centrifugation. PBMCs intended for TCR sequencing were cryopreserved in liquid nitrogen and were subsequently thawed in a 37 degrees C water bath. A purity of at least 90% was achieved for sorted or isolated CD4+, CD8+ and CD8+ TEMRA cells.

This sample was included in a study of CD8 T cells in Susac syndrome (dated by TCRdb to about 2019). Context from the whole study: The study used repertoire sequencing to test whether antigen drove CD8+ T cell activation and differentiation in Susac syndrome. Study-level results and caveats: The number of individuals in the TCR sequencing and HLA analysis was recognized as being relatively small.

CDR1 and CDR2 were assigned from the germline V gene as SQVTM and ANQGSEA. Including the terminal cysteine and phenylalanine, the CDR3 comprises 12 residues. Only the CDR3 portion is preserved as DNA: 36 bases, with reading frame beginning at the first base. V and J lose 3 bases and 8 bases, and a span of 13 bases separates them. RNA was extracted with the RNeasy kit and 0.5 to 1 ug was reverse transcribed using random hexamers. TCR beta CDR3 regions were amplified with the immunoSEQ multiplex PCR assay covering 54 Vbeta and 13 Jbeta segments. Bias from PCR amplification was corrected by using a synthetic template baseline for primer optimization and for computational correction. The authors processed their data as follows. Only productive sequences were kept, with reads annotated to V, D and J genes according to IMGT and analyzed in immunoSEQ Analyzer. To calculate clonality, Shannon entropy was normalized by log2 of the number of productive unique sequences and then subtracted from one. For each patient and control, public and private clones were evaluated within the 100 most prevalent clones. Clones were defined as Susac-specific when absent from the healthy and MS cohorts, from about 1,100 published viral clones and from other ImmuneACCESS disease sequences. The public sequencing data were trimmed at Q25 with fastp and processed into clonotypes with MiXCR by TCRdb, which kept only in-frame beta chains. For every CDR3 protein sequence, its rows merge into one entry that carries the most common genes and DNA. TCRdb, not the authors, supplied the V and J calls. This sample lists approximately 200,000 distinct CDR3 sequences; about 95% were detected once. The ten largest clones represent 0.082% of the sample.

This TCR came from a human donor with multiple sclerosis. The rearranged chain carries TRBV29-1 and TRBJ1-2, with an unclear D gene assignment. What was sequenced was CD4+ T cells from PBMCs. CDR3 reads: CSVETPPGGYTF. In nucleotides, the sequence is TGCAGCGTTGAGACTCCCCCGGGAGGCTACACCTTC.